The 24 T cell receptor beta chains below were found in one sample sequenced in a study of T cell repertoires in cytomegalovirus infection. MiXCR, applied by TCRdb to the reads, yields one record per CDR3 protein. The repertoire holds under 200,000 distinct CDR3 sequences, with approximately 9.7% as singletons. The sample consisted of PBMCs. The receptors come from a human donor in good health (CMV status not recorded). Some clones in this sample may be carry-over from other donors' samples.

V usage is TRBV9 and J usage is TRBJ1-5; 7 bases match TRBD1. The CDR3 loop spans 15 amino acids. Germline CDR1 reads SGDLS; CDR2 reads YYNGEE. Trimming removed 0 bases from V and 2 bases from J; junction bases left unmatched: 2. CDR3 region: CASSVAGTGNQPQHF. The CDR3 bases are TGTGCCAGCAGCGTAGCTGGGACAGGCAATCAGCCCCAGCATTTT.

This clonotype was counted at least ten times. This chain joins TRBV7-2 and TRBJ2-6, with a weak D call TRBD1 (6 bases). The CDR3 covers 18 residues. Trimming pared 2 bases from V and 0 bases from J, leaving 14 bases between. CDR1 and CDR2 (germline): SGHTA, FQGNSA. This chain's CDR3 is CASSLLPPDSSGANVLTF. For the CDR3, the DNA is TGTGCCAGCAGCTTACTACCCCCGGACAGCTCTGGGGCCAACGTCCTGACTTTC. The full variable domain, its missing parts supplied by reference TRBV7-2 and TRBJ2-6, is GAGVSQSPSNKVTEKGKDVELRCDPISGHTALYWYRQSLGQGLEFLIYFQGNSAPDKSGLPSDRFSAERTGGSVSTLTIQRTQQEDSAVYLCASSLLPPDSSGANVLTFGAGSRLTVL.

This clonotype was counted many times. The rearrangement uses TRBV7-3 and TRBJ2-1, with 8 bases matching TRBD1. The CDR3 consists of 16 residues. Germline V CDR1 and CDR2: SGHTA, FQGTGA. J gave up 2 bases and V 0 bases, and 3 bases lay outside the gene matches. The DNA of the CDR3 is TGTGCCAGCAGCTTAACCTCCAGGGGGCCCTACAATGAGCAGTTCTTC. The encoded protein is CASSLTSRGPYNEQFF.

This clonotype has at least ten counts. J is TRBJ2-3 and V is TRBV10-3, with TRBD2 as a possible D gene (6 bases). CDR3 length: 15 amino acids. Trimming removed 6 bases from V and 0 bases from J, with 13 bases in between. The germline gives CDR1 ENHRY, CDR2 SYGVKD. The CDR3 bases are TGTGCCATCAGCGAACCGGGACTTAGCACAGATACGCAGTATTTT. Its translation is CAISEPGLSTDTQYF.

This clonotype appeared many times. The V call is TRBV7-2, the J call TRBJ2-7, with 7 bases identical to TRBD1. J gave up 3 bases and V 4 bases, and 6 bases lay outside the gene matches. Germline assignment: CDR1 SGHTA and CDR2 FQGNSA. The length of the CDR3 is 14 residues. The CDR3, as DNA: TGTGCCAGCAGCTCAAGGACAGGCAACTACGAGCAGTACTTC. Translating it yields CASSSRTGNYEQYF.

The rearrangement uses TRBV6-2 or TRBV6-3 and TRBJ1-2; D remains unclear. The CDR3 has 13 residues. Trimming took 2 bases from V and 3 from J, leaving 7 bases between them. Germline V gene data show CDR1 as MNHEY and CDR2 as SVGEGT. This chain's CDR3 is CASSYREDYGYTF. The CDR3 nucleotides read TGTGCCAGCAGTTACCGGGAGGACTATGGCTACACCTTC.

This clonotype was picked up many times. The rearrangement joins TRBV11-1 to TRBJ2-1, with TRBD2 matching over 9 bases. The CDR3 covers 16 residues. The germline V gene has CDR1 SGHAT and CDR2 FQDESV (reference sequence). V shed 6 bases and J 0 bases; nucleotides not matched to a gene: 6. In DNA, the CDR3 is TGTGCCAGCAGTCCTCTAGCGGGGAGCTCCTACAATGAGCAGTTCTTC. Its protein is CASSPLAGSSYNEQFF.

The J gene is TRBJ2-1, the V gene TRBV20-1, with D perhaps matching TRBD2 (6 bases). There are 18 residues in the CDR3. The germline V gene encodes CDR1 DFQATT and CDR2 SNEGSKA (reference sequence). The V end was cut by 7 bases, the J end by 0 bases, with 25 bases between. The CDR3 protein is CSVTLYTLGLSSYNEQFF. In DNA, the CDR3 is TGCAGTGTCACCCTATACACACTAGGACTAAGCTCCTACAATGAGCAGTTCTTC.

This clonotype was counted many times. This CDR3 reads CASSLPQGGGVDNEQFF. The DNA of the CDR3 is TGTGCCAGCAGTTTGCCCCAAGGTGGAGGGGTTGACAATGAGCAGTTCTTC. This chain links TRBV27 with TRBJ2-1, with a possible D match to TRBD2 (6 bases). The CDR3 has 17 residues. CDR1 MNHEY and CDR2 SMNVEV come from the germline V gene (reference sequence). V shed 3 bases and J shed 5 bases, with 20 bases lying between them.

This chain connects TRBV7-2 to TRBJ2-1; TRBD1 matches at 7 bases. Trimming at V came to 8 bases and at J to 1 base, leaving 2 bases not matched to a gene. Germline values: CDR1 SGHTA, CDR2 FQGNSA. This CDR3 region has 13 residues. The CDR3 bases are TGTGCCAGCCGGGGACAGTCCTACAATGAGCAGTTCTTC. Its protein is CASRGQSYNEQFF.

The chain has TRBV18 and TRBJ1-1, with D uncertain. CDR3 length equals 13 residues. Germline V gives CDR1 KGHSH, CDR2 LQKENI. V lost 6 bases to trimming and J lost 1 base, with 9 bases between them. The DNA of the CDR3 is TGTGCCAGCTCGCACCAAGAGAACACTGAAGCTTTCTTT. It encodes CASSHQENTEAFF.

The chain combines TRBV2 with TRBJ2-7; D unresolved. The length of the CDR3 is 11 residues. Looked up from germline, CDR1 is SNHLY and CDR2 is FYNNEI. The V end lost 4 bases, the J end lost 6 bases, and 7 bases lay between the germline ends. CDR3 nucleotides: TGTGCCAGCAGTGTCGTCCCCGAGCAGTACTTC. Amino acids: CASSVVPEQYF.

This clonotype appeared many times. CDR3 protein: CASSLAAGAYNEQFF. CDR3 DNA sequence: TGTGCCAGCAGCTTAGCAGCGGGGGCCTACAATGAGCAGTTCTTC. The chain recombines TRBV7-2 with TRBJ2-1, with 8 bases aligning to TRBD2. Germline CDR1 SGHTA, CDR2 FQGNSA. The length of the CDR3 is 15 residues. The junction had 0 bases not matched to a gene; V was cut back by 0 bases and J by 2 bases.

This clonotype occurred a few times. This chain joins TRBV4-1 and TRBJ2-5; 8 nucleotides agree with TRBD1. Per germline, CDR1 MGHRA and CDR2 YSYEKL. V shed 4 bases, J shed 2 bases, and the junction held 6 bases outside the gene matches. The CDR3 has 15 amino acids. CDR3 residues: CASSRLDREQETQYF. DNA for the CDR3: TGCGCCAGCAGCCGCTTGGACAGGGAACAAGAGACCCAGTACTTC.

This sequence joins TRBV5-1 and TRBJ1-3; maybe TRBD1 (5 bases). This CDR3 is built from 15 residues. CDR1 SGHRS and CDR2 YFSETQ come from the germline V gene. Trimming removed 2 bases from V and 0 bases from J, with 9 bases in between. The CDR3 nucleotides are TGCGCCAGCAGCTTTCAGGGACTCTCTGGAAACACCATATATTTT. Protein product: CASSFQGLSGNTIYF.

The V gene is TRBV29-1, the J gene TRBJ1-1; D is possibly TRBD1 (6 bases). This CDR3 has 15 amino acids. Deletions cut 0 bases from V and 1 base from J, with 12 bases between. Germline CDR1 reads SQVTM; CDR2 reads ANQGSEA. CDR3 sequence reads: CSVEDSGRGNTEAFF. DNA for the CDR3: TGCAGCGTTGAAGATTCTGGCAGGGGGAACACTGAAGCTTTCTTT.

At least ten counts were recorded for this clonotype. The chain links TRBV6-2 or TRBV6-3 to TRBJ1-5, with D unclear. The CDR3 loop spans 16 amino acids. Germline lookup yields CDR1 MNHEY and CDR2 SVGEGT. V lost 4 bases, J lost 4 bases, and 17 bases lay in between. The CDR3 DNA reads TGTGCCAGCAGTTTCCAATCACAAGGATCGAATCAGCCCCAGCATTTT. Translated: CASSFQSQGSNQPQHF.

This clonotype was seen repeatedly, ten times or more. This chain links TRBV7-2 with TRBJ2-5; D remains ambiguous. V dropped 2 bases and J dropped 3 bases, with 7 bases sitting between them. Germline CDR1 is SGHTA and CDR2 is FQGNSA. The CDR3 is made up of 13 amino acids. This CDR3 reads CASSLMPEETQYF. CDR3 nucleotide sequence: TGTGCCAGCAGCTTAATGCCGGAAGAGACCCAGTACTTC.

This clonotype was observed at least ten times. The CDR3 loop is CATRADSEKLFF. The CDR3 DNA is TGTGCCACCAGGGCTGACTCAGAAAAACTGTTTTTT. This sequence joins TRBV12-3 or TRBV12-4 and TRBJ1-4, with D maybe TRBD1 (5 bases). The CDR3 has 12 residues. Trimming removed 10 bases at V and 8 bases at J, with 14 bases between.

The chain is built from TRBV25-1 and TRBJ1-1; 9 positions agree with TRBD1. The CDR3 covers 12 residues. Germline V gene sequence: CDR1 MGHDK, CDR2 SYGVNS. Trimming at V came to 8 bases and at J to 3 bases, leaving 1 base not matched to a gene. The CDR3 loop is CASGTGYTEAFF. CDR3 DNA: TGTGCCAGCGGGACAGGGTACACTGAAGCTTTCTTT.

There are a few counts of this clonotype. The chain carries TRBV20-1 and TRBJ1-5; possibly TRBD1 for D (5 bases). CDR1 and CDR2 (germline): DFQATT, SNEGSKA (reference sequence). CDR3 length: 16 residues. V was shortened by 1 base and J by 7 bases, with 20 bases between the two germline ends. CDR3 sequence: CSARGPGGGVGQPQHF. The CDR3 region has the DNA TGCAGTGCTAGAGGACCAGGTGGAGGGGTAGGCCAGCCCCAGCATTTT.

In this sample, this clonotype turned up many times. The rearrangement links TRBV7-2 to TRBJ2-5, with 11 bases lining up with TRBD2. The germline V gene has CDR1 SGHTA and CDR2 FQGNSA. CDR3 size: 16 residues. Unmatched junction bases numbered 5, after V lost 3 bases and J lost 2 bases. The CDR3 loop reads CASSLTSGKGQETQYF. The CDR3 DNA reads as TGTGCCAGCAGCTTGACTAGCGGGAAAGGTCAAGAGACCCAGTACTTC. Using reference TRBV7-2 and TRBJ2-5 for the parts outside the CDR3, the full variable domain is GAGVSQSPSNKVTEKGKDVELRCDPISGHTALYWYRQSLGQGLEFLIYFQGNSAPDKSGLPSDRFSAERTGGSVSTLTIQRTQQEDSAVYLCASSLTSGKGQETQYFGPGTRLLVL.

The CDR3 spells CASSLLAGAGADTQYF. In DNA form, the CDR3 reads TGTGCCAGCAGCTTACTAGCGGGAGCGGGGGCAGATACGCAGTATTTT. The chain combines TRBV7-6 with TRBJ2-3; 10 bases map to TRBD2. Losses at the gene ends were 2 bases for V and 4 bases for J; bases not matched to a gene: 6. This CDR3 is built from 16 residues. Germline loops: CDR1 SGHVS, CDR2 FNYEAQ.

The CDR3: CASTPNAYNEQFF. The CDR3 coding sequence is TGTGCCAGCACCCCAAACGCCTACAATGAGCAGTTCTTC. This chain uses TRBV7-2 with TRBJ2-1; D gene uncertain. CDR3 size: 13 residues. The V gene's germline CDR1 is SGHTA and CDR2 FQGNSA. Deletions cut 7 bases from V and 2 bases from J, with 9 bases between.